The following is a TCR beta chain sequence with its context. Its antigen is undetermined. This sample is drawn from a study of OX40 agonist ivuxolimab in advanced cancers. Study in general: Treatment received earlier with anti-PD-1, anti-PD-L1 or anti-CTLA-4 agents was allowed, and approximately 40% had some.

Study-wide results and caveats: At 0.1-3.0 mg/kg, partial responders had clonal expansion among the lowest observed. Among T cells, CD8+ cells averaged more expanded clones than CD4+ cells.

Here immunoSEQ multiplex PCR was the method, and the copy in TCRdb shows in-frame clones only, minus some. Of approximately 92,000 clones listed, 95% to 96% were seen once; the top ten hold roughly 2.1%. V shed 1 base and J shed 6 bases, with 6 bases lying between them. This CDR3 region has 12 residues. Germline V CDR1 and CDR2: SEHNR, FQNEAQ (reference sequence). The rearrangement joins TRBV7-9 to TRBJ1-1; D not certain. The clonotype comes from an adult with an advanced solid tumor such as melanoma, head and neck, liver or kidney cancer. This specimen consisted of CD4+ or CD8+ T cells sorted from blood, obtained in a trial of the OX40 agonist ivuxolimab. The CDR3 bases are TGTGCCAGCAGCTTAGGAGCCCCTGAAGCTTTCTTT. The encoded protein is CASSLGAPEAFF.